What follows are 28 T cell receptor beta chains derived from one specimen sequenced in a study of beta chain features in type 1 diabetes. The sequenced template was cDNA made from the entire isolated RNA. Assay used: immunoSEQ multiplex PCR; TCRdb lists only in-frame clones, some missing. The repertoire holds 390,000 or so clones, with approximately 13% as singletons. The source material was naive CD4+ T cells from blood. These TCRs come from a man under 40 in good health.

In this sample, this clone turned up a few times. The chain joins TRBV7-3 to TRBJ1-3; D uncertain. Germline V lookup: CDR1 SGHTA, CDR2 FQGTGA. With 5 bases removed from V and 4 bases from J, the gap between germline ends came to 15 bases. This CDR3 has 15 amino acids. CDR3 DNA sequence: TGTGCCAGCAGCGCCAGGAGGGAACCCGGAAACACCATATATTTT. Its translation is CASSARREPGNTIYF.

This clone occurred a few times. The rearrangement links TRBV4-2 to TRBJ2-6; tentatively, D is TRBD1 (5 bases). The CDR3 runs 16 residues. The ends were cut back, 4 bases at V and 2 bases at J, with 12 bases in the middle. CDR1 and CDR2 (germline): LGHNA, YNFKEQ. The CDR3 DNA follows: TGTGCCAGCAGCCCTGGCGACAGAACTGGGGCCAACGTCCTGACTTTC. Its translation is CASSPGDRTGANVLTF.

This clone was recorded a few times. This CDR3 is CASSLGDLITDTQYF. DNA for the CDR3: TGTGCCAGCAGCTTAGGGGACCTGATTACAGATACGCAGTATTTT. The chain is built from TRBV13 and TRBJ2-3, with D unclear. The CDR3 length is 15 residues. Germline V gene data show CDR1 as PRHDT and CDR2 as FYEKMQ (reference sequence). With 0 bases removed from V and 3 bases from J, the gap between germline ends came to 10 bases.

In its sample, this clone was seen a few times. The chain carries TRBV30 and TRBJ2-2, with 7 bases identical to TRBD1. V trimming: 2 bases; J trimming: 7 bases; junction bases outside the gene matches: 10. This CDR3 has 15 residues. In germline, CDR1 is GTSNPN, CDR2 SVGIG (reference sequence). CDR3 in DNA: TGTGCCTGGAGTCTCGGGACAGTGCTCTACGGGGAGCTGTTTTTT. Translated, it gives CAWSLGTVLYGELFF. Combining the CDR3 with reference TRBV30 and TRBJ2-2 gives the whole variable domain SQTIHQWPATLVQPVGSPLSLECTVEGTSNPNLYWYRQAAGRGLQLLFYSVGIGQISSEVPQNLSASRPQDRQFILSSKKLLLSDSGFYLCAWSLGTVLYGELFFGEGSRLTVL.

This clone was detected only a few times. CDR3 bases: TGTGCCAGCAGCTTAGAGCTGTCGCAGGGTGAGGAGACCCAGTACTTC. Translated, it gives CASSLELSQGEETQYF. The rearrangement links TRBV7-2 to TRBJ2-5, with D perhaps matching TRBD1 (5 bases). This CDR3 region has 16 residues. Deletions cut 1 base from V and 5 bases from J, with 17 bases between. Germline V CDR1 and CDR2: SGHTA, FQGNSA. Based on the CDR3 plus reference TRBV7-2 and TRBJ2-5, the full variable domain is GAGVSQSPSNKVTEKGKDVELRCDPISGHTALYWYRQSLGQGLEFLIYFQGNSAPDKSGLPSDRFSAERTGGSVSTLTIQRTQQEDSAVYLCASSLELSQGEETQYFGPGTRLLVL.

The chain employs TRBV20-1 and TRBJ1-1; no reliable D call. Between the trimmed V and J ends, which lost 6 bases and 7 bases, there was a span of 12 bases. Germline CDR1 and CDR2: DFQATT and SNEGSKA (reference sequence). The CDR3 totals 11 residues. CDR3 region: CSAREGFEAFF. The CDR3, as DNA: TGCAGTGCCCGAGAGGGATTTGAAGCTTTCTTT.

CDR3 sequence (DNA): TGCGCCAGCAGCCAAAGACTAGCGGGGGGCACAGATACGCAGTATTTT. Its protein is CASSQRLAGGTDTQYF. The chain employs TRBV4-3 and TRBJ2-3, with TRBD2 identical over 12 bases. In germline, CDR1 is LGHNA, CDR2 YSLEER. This CDR3 has 16 residues. V was clipped by 2 bases and J by 1 base; unmatched bases: 1.

The V and J genes are TRBV5-6 and TRBJ2-5; D might be TRBD1 (6 bases). CDR1 is SGHDT, CDR2 YYEEEE, per germline. V was pared by 4 bases and J by 1 base, with 17 bases between. The CDR3 has 16 amino acids. The CDR3 DNA sequence: TGTGCCAGCAGCGGAACAGGACAGAAGACCCAAGAGACCCAGTACTTC. Encoded protein: CASSGTGQKTQETQYF.

This CDR3 is CASSTRQGEEQFF. The DNA of the CDR3 is TGTGCCAGTAGTACCCGACAGGGCGAAGAGCAGTTCTTC. The chain joins TRBV19 to TRBJ2-1; 7 positions agree with TRBD1. The germline CDR1 and CDR2 sequences are LNHDA and SQIVND (reference sequence). V lost 4 bases to trimming and J lost 10 bases; unmatched junction nucleotides: 7. The CDR3 totals 13 residues. The full variable domain, rest sourced from reference TRBV19 and TRBJ2-1, is DGGITQSPKYLFRKEGQNVTLSCEQNLNHDAMYWYRQDPGQGLRLIYYSQIVNDFQKGDIAEGYSVSREKKESFPLTVTSAQKNPTAFYLCASSTRQGEEQFFGPGTRLTVL.

The genes are TRBV6-5 and TRBJ2-7; D assignment may be TRBD1 or TRBD2 (5 bases each). The CDR3 is 14 residues long. Germline V gives CDR1 MNHEY, CDR2 SVGAGI. Trimming removed 7 bases at V and 7 bases at J, with 20 bases between. The CDR3 spells CASNPLGATGEQYF. The DNA for the CDR3 is TGTGCCAGCAACCCTTTAGGGGCTACGGGGGAGCAGTACTTC.

The chain uses TRBV25-1 and TRBJ1-1; D may be TRBD1 (6 bases). CDR1 and CDR2 from the germline V gene are MGHDK and SYGVNS. The CDR3 is made up of 13 amino acids. V was shortened by 7 bases and J by 1 base, with 10 bases between the two germline ends. The DNA for the CDR3 is TGTGCCAGCATGAGGGACACGAACACTGAAGCTTTCTTT. This gives the protein CASMRDTNTEAFF.

The chain has TRBV30 and TRBJ1-5; no clear D. With 3 bases removed from V and 1 base from J, the gap between germline ends came to 10 bases. Germline-derived CDR1 and CDR2 are GTSNPN and SVGIG (reference sequence). The length of the CDR3 is 14 residues. The CDR3 nucleotides are TGTGCCTGGAGCGGCGGGCAGAGCAATCAGCCCCAGCATTTT. It yields the protein CAWSGGQSNQPQHF.

The chain uses TRBV5-6 and TRBJ2-7; D is possibly TRBD1 or TRBD2 (5 bases each). The CDR3 totals 15 residues. Germline V gives CDR1 SGHDT, CDR2 YYEEEE. Trimming removed 1 base at V and 3 bases at J, with 14 bases between. Here the CDR3 DNA reads TGTGCCAGCAGCTTGAGGGGAGAGACTTACTACGAGCAGTACGTC. Translating it yields CASSLRGETYYEQYV.

The CDR3 here is CASSVGLLLNYYNEQFF. The CDR3 DNA follows: TGTGCCAGCAGCGTAGGGCTACTCTTGAATTACTACAATGAGCAGTTCTTC. This chain joins TRBV9 and TRBJ2-1; D is unresolved. Germline loops: CDR1 SGDLS, CDR2 YYNGEE. The CDR3 sequence is 17 residues long. The V and J ends lost 0 bases and 3 bases respectively, with 16 bases between them.

The V gene is TRBV14, the J gene TRBJ2-4; 8 bases line up with TRBD2. The germline CDR1 and CDR2 sequences are SGHDN and FVKESK. The length of the CDR3 is 15 residues. J gave up 7 bases and V 0 bases, and 5 bases lay outside the gene matches. The CDR3, as DNA: TGTGCCAGCAGCCAAGATTTGGGACTAGGGAACATTCAGTACTTC. This gives the protein CASSQDLGLGNIQYF.

This clone was found a few times. CDR3 DNA: TGTGCCAGCAGCTGGCAGCGGTATGAGCAGTTCTTC. Translating gives CASSWQRYEQFF. The J gene is TRBJ2-1, the V gene TRBV11-2; maybe TRBD2 (5 bases). Germline V gives CDR1 SGHAT, CDR2 FQNNGV. The V and J ends lost 4 bases and 8 bases respectively, with 9 bases between them. The CDR3 is 12 amino acids. The full variable domain, its missing parts supplied by reference TRBV11-2 and TRBJ2-1, is EAGVAQSPRYKIIEKRQSVAFWCNPISGHATLYWYQQILGQGPKLLIQFQNNGVVDDSQLPKDRFSAERLKGVDSTLKIQPAKLEDSAVYLCASSWQRYEQFFGPGTRLTVL.

A few counts support this clone. The V call is TRBV13, the J call TRBJ1-1, with 8 bases identical to TRBD1. The CDR3 runs 16 residues. Per germline, CDR1 PRHDT and CDR2 FYEKMQ (reference sequence). V gave up 5 bases and J gave up 4 bases; unmatched junction bases: 12. In DNA, the CDR3 is TGTGCCAGCAGCGCAGACAGGGGCTCTGCGAGCACTGAAGCTTTCTTT. Protein sequence: CASSADRGSASTEAFF. Variable domain in full (rest from reference TRBV13 and TRBJ1-1): AAGVIQSPRHLIKEKRETATLKCYPIPRHDTVYWYQQGPGQDPQFLISFYEKMQSDKGSIPDRFSAQQFSDYHSELNMSSLELGDSALYFCASSADRGSASTEAFFGQGTRLTVV.

This clone was observed a handful of times. The chain uses TRBV5-8 and TRBJ2-7; 7 nucleotides match TRBD2. Germline V gene lookup returns CDR1 SGHTS and CDR2 YDEGEE. The CDR3 sequence is 15 residues long. V lost 1 base, J lost 3 bases, and 7 bases stayed unmatched. For the CDR3, the DNA is TGTGCCAGCAGCTTGCTTTCTAGCGGAGTCTACGAGCAGTACGTC. Translation: CASSLLSSGVYEQYV.

The gene calls are TRBV6-5 and TRBJ2-5, with D possibly matching TRBD2 (5 bases). This CDR3 has 15 amino acids. CDR1 and CDR2 (germline): MNHEY, SVGAGI. Deletions cut 5 bases from V and 2 bases from J, with 15 bases between. This chain's CDR3 is CASSRGGRTQETQYF. The CDR3 bases are TGTGCCAGCAGTCGCGGAGGAAGGACTCAAGAGACCCAGTACTTC.

This clone was seen only a few times. Other DNA sequences from this sample encode an identical CDR3 as well. Written as DNA, the CDR3 is TGCAGCGTTGACGGGCAGAGCACCGGGGAGCTGTTTTTT. It yields the protein CSVDGQSTGELFF. This sequence joins TRBV29-1 and TRBJ2-2; D gene unclear. CDR1 SQVTM and CDR2 ANQGSEA come from the germline V gene. Between the trimmed V and J ends, which lost 3 bases and 4 bases, there was a span of 9 bases. The CDR3 runs to 13 residues.

The chain is built from TRBV9 and TRBJ2-3; D is ambiguous. This CDR3 contains 16 residues. The germline V and J ends were trimmed by 4 bases and 0 bases, with 15 bases remaining between them. The germline gives CDR1 SGDLS, CDR2 YYNGEE. CDR3 coding DNA: TGTGCCAGCAGCTCACACCCAGACACTAGCACAGATACGCAGTATTTT. It translates to CASSSHPDTSTDTQYF.

The gene calls are TRBV6-1 and TRBJ1-6, with 9 bases lining up with TRBD1. Germline trimming cut 5 bases from V and 9 bases from J; bases unmatched to any gene: 8. The germline CDR1 and CDR2 sequences are MNHNS and SASEGT. The CDR3 covers 15 residues. This CDR3 reads CASSRRQGDSSPLHF. As DNA, the CDR3 is TGTGCCAGCAGTCGCAGACAGGGGGATAGTTCACCCCTCCACTTT.

There are a few counts of this clone. V usage is TRBV29-1 and J usage is TRBJ2-7, with 11 nucleotides matching TRBD1. In germline, CDR1 is SQVTM, CDR2 ANQGSEA. The CDR3 consists of 12 residues. CDR3 in DNA: TGCAGGTGCACCGGGACAGGGGGCGAGCAGTACTTC. Translation gives CRCTGTGGEQYF.

This clone was observed a handful of times. The chain uses TRBV20-1 and TRBJ2-1, with D unresolved. Germline CDR1 reads DFQATT; CDR2 reads SNEGSKA (reference sequence). CDR3 length: 10 residues. The CDR3 DNA reads TGCAGAAGTAAGGTCAATGAGCAGTTCTTC. Protein product: CRSKVNEQFF.

This CDR3 is CASSQTGGYEQYF. The CDR3 nucleotides read TGCGCCAGCAGCCAAACAGGGGGCTACGAGCAGTACTTC. The chain links TRBV4-3 to TRBJ2-7, with 8 bases identical to TRBD1. The germline gives CDR1 LGHNA, CDR2 YSLEER. J gave up 3 bases and V 2 bases, and 0 bases lay outside the gene matches. This CDR3 spans 13 amino acids.

This clone showed up just a few times. This chain uses TRBV4-3 with TRBJ2-1; D not resolved. The CDR3 is 15 amino acids. Trimming took 1 base from V and 7 from J, leaving 14 bases between them. The germline gives CDR1 LGHNA, CDR2 YSLEER. CDR3 protein: CASSQVGERRNEQFF. CDR3 DNA: TGCGCCAGCAGCCAAGTGGGTGAGAGACGGAATGAGCAGTTCTTC.

This clone occurred a few times. This chain uses TRBV29-1 with TRBJ2-1; D gene uncertain. The CDR3 contains 13 residues. The V end was cut by 7 bases, the J end by 9 bases, with 19 bases between. Per the germline V gene, CDR1 is SQVTM and CDR2 is ANQGSEA. In nucleotides, the CDR3 is TGCAGCGCGGAGAGGTCCGCTAGTCGTGAGCAGTTCTTC. Translated, it gives CSAERSASREQFF.

CDR3 in amino acids: CASSYLLDGYTF. The CDR3 DNA is TGCGCCAGCAGCTATCTACTAGATGGCTACACCTTC. V is TRBV4-3 and J is TRBJ1-2; no clear D gene. The CDR3 spans 12 residues. V lost 5 bases to trimming and J lost 6 bases, with 10 bases between them. Germline-derived CDR1 and CDR2 are LGHNA and YSLEER.